The clone carrying this T cell receptor (beta chain) was picked up a small number of times. No antigen is known for it. This specimen comes from a study of tumor and adjacent non-tumor tissue in lung cancer. Across the study: Patients comprised 12 adenocarcinoma, 2 squamous cell carcinoma and 1 small cell lung cancer. Patients were aged about 31 to 85, fewer than twelve men and 4 to 6 women, stage I to III. Study observations and caveats: In normal lung, the top 100 clones were significantly more dominant than in tumor.

TCRbeta libraries were built with three rounds of nested PCR, modified from ARM-PCR. TCRdb reprocessed the multiplex PCR reads via MiXCR and lists one record per CDR3 protein. The table records 50,000 to 70,000 distinct CDR3 sequences, about 55% of them present only once. Trimming stripped 0 bases from V and 4 bases from J, with 15 bases between. CDR1 is SGHVS and CDR2 is FQNEAQ in the germline V gene. The CDR3 sequence is 16 residues long. The template was RNA from unsorted bulk tissue. This non-tumor lung sample came from over 3 cm beyond the tumor edge. Sequencing was done on a sample of distant non-tumor lung tissue. The chain carries TRBV7-8 and TRBJ2-5, with a possible D match to TRBD2 (6 bases). This receptor was taken from a man between 65 and 85 years old with non-small cell lung cancer. The CDR3 region is CASSLAGAGRAETQYF. The CDR3 DNA sequence: TGTGCCAGCAGCTTAGCCGGGGCGGGAAGGGCAGAGACCCAGTACTTC. Based on the CDR3 plus reference TRBV7-8 and TRBJ2-5, the full variable domain is GAGVSQSPRYKVAKRGQDVALRCDPISGHVSLFWYQQALGQGPEFLTYFQNEAQLDKSGLPSDRFFAERPEGSVSTLKIQRTQQEDSAVYLCASSLAGAGRAETQYFGPGTRLLVL.